The entry below describes one T cell receptor beta chain. J gave up 5 bases and V 9 bases, and 3 bases lay outside the gene matches. CDR1 and CDR2 from the germline V gene are WSHSY and SAAADI. CDR3 size: 12 residues. This sample was included in a study of glioma-infiltrating T cells. Using RNA template, CDR3s of TCR alpha and beta were amplified with iRepertoire arm-PCR. Input was about 95-400 ng of tissue mRNA or PBMC total RNA. TCRdb passed the multiplex PCR reads through MiXCR, listing each CDR3 protein once. The sample has more than 95,000 distinct CDR3 sequences, less than 30% seen once. The sequenced sample consisted of glioma tissue, nonneoplastic brain tissue, or PBMCs (not recorded which). The V and J genes are TRBV10-2 and TRBJ2-2, with TRBD1 matching 7 bases. This sequence originates from a human donor with low-grade glioma or glioblastoma, undergoing nonglioma brain surgery, or in good health (not recorded which). The CDR3 coding sequence is TGCGCCAGTCAGACAGGGACCGGGGAGCTGTTTTTT. This sequence encodes CASQTGTGELFF.